This T cell receptor beta chain came from a study of cytomegalovirus exposure and HLA in healthy donors. The overall study: Among the approximately 380 donors who were genotyped, approximately 84% fell in the genetic ancestry cluster that is associated with self-reported Caucasian donors. General study findings and limits: CMV serostatus was the sole immune exposure information available.

The CDR3 runs 12 residues. Trimming removed 5 bases from V and 5 bases from J; junction bases left unmatched: 3. The germline gives CDR1 LNHDA, CDR2 SQIVND (reference sequence). It was with 60 Vbeta and 13 Jbeta primers that the PCR ran. The method was immunoSEQ multiplex PCR; TCRdb's version includes in-frame clones alone and lacks a portion of them. The data show about 150,000 clones, approximately 74% seen once. Of note for this clone: What it binds is not known.

The rearrangement links TRBV19 to TRBJ2-7, with TRBD1 identical over 7 bases. The specimen was PBMCs. This clonotype was obtained from a man aged 25-40 years in good health and CMV-seronegative. The CDR3 DNA is TGTGCCAGTAGTGACGACAGGGACGAGCAGTACTTC. Its translation is CASSDDRDEQYF.